This T cell receptor beta chain was sequenced during a study of response to subunit inactivated influenza vaccine. This clonotype was recorded a few times. The antigen remains undetermined. TCRdb re-called the RT-PCR reads with MiXCR, one entry per CDR3 protein. The profile shows fewer than 700,000 distinct CDR3 sequences, over 10% of them singletons. Notes on the study in general: Authors suggested each seasonal flu vaccination may recruit only limited numbers of new T cells.

V was clipped by 2 bases and J by 0 bases; unmatched bases: 4. Germline V gene data show CDR1 as SQVTM and CDR2 as ANQGSEA. The CDR3 extends over 15 amino acids. This sequence joins TRBV29-1 and TRBJ2-7, with 10 positions matching TRBD1. The sequenced sample was PBMCs from blood, obtained 40 to 50 days after vaccination. This TCR was recovered from a man over 45 who received an inactivated influenza vaccine. DNA for the CDR3: TGCAGCGTTGAACGGACAGGGGGGAGCTCCTACGAGCAGTACTTC. This gives the protein CSVERTGGSSYEQYF.